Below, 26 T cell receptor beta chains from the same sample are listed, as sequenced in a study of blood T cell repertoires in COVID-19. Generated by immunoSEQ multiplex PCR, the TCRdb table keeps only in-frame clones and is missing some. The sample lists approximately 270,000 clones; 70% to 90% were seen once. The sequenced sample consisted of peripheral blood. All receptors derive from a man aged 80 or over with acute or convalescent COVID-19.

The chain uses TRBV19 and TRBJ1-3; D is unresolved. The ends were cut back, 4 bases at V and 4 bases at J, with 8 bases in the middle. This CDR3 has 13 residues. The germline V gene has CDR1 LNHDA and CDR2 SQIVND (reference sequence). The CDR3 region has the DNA TGTGCCAGTAGTACGACGGAGGGAAACACCATATATTTT. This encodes CASSTTEGNTIYF.

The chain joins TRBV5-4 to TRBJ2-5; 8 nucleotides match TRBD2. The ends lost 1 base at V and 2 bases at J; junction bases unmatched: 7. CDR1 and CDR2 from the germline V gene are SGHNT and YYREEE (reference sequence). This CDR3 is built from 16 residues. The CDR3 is CASSLLVAGLQETQYF. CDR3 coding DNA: TGTGCCAGCAGCTTGCTAGTAGCGGGGTTACAAGAGACCCAGTACTTC. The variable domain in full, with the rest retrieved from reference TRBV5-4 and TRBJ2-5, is ETGVTQSPTHLIKTRGQQVTLRCSSQSGHNTVSWYQQALGQGPQFIFQYYREEENGRGNFPPRFSGLQFPNYSSELNVNALELDDSALYLCASSLLVAGLQETQYFGPGTRLLVL.

Here the CDR3 reads CASSYTGTVSGYTF. Written as DNA, the CDR3 is TGTGCCAGCAGTTACACCGGGACAGTCTCTGGCTACACCTTC. The rearrangement joins TRBV2 to TRBJ1-2; TRBD1 matches 7 bases. Germline CDR1 reads SNHLY; CDR2 reads FYNNEI. V gave up 5 bases and J gave up 7 bases; unmatched junction bases: 10. The CDR3 runs 14 residues.

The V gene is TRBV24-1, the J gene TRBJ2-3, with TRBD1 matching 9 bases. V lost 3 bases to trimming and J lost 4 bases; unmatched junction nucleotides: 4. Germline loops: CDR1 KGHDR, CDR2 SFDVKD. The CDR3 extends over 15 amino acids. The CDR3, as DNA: TGTGCCACCAGTGATCCTAACAGGGGGCCAGATACGCAGTATTTT. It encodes CATSDPNRGPDTQYF.

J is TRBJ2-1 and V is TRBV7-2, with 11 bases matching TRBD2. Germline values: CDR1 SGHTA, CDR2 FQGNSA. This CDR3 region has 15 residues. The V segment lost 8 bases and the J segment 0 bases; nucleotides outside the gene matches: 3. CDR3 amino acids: CASGTSGYSYNEQFF. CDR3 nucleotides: TGTGCCAGCGGGACTAGCGGATACTCCTACAATGAGCAGTTCTTC.

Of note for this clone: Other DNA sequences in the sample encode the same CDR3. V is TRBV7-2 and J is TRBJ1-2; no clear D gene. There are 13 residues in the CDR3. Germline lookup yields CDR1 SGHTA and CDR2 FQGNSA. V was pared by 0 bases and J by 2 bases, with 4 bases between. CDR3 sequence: CASSLARNYGYTF. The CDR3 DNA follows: TGTGCCAGCAGCTTAGCACGGAACTATGGCTACACCTTC.

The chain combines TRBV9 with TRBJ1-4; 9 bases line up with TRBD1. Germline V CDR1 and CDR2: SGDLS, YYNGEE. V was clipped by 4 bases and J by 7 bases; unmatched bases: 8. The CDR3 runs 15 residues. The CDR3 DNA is TGTGCCAGCAGCCTCGGGACAGGGATAAGTGAAAAACTGTTTTTT. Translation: CASSLGTGISEKLFF.

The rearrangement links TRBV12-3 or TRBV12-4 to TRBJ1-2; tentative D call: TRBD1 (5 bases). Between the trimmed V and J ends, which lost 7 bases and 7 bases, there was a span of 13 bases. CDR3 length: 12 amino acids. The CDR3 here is CASTIWGGGYTF. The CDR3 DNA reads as TGTGCCAGCACCATATGGGGGGGTGGCTACACCTTC.

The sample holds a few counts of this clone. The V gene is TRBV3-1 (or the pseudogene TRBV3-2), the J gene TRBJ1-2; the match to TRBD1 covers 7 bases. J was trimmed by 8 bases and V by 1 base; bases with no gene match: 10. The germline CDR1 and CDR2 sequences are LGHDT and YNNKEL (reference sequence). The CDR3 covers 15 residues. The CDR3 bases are TGTGCCAGCAGCCAAGCTTTAGGGGGCGCTTTAGGCTACACCTTC. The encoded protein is CASSQALGGALGYTF.

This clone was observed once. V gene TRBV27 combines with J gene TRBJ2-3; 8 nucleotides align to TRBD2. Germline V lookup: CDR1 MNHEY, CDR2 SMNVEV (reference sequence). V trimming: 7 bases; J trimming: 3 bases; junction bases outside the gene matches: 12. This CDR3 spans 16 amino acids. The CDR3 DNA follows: TGTGCCAGCACCCGGTTGGAGGGACTAGGGACAGATACGCAGTATTTT. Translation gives CASTRLEGLGTDTQYF.

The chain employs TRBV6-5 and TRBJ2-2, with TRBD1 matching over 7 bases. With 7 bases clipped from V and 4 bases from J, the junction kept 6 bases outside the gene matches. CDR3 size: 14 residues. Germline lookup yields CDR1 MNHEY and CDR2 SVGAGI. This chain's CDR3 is CASTRGRSTGELFF. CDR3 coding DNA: TGTGCCAGCACCAGGGGGAGAAGCACCGGGGAGCTGTTTTTT.

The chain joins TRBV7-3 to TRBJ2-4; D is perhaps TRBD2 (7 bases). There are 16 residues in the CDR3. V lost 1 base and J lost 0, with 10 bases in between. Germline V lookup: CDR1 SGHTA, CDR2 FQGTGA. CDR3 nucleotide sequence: TGTGCCAGCAGCTTAATGGGGGGGCTAGCCAAAAACATTCAGTACTTC. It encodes CASSLMGGLAKNIQYF.

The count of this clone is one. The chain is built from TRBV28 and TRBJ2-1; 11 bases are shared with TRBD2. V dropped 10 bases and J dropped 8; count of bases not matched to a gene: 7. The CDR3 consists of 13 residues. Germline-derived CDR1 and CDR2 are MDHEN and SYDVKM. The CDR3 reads CATLAGGFDEQFF. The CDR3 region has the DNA TGTGCCACCTTAGCGGGAGGGTTCGATGAGCAGTTCTTC.

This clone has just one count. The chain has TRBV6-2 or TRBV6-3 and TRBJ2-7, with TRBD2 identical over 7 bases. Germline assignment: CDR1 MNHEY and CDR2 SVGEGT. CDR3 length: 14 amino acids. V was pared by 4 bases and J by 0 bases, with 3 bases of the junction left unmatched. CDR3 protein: CASSFGGDSYEQYF. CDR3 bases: TGTGCCAGCAGTTTTGGGGGGGACTCCTACGAGCAGTACTTC.

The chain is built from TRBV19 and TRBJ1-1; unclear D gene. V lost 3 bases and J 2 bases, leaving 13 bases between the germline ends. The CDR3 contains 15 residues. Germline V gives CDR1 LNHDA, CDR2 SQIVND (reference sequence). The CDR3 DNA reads TGTGCCAGTAGTATGAGGGAGGGATATAACACTGAAGCTTTCTTT. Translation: CASSMREGYNTEAFF.

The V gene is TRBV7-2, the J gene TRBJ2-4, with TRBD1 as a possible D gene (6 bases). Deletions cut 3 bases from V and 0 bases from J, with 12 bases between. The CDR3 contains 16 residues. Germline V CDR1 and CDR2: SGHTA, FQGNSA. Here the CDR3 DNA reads TGTGCCAGCAGCTTGTCGGGGACAATAGCCAAAAACATTCAGTACTTC. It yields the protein CASSLSGTIAKNIQYF.

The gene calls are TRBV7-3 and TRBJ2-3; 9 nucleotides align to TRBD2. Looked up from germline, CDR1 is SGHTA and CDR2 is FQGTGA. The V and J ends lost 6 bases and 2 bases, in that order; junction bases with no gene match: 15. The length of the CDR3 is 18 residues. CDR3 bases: TGTGCCAGCAGTCGGGACAAGATTAGCGGGGGAGCCACAGATACGCAGTATTTT. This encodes CASSRDKISGGATDTQYF. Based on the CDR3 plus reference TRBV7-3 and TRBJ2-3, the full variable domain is GAGVSQTPSNKVTEKGKYVELRCDPISGHTALYWYRQSLGQGPEFLIYFQGTGAADDSGLPNDRFFAVRPEGSVSTLKIQRTERGDSAVYLCASSRDKISGGATDTQYFGPGTRLTVL.

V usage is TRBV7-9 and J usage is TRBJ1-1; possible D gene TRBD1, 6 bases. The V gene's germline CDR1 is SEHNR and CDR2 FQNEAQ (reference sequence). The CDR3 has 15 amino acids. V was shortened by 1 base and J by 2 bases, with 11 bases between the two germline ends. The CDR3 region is CASSLVGQRNTEAFF. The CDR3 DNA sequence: TGTGCCAGCAGCTTAGTAGGACAGAGAAACACTGAAGCTTTCTTT.

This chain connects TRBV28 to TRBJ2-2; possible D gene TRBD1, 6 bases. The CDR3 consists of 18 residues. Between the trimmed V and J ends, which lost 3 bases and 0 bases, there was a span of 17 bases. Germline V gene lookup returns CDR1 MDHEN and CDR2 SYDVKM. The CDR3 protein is CASSFPSRGPTNTGELFF. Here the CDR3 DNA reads TGTGCCAGCAGTTTCCCAAGCAGGGGCCCAACGAACACCGGGGAGCTGTTTTTT.

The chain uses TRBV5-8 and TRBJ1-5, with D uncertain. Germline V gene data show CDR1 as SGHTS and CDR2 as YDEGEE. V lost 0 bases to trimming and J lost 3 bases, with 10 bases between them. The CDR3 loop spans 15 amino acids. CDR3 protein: CASSLDRRDNQPQHF. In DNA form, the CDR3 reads TGTGCCAGCAGCTTGGATCGGAGGGACAATCAGCCCCAGCATTTT. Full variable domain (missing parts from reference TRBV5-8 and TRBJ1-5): EAGVTQSPTHLIKTRGQQATLRCSPISGHTSVYWYQQALGLGLQFLLWYDEGEERNRGNFPPRFSGRQFPNYSSELNVNALELEDSALYLCASSLDRRDNQPQHFGDGTRLSIL.

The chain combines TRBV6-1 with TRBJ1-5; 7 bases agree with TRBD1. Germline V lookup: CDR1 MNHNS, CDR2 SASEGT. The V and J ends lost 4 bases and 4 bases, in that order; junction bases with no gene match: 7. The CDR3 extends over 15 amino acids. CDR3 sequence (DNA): TGTGCCAGCAGTGGCCTGACAGGGCCGAATCAGCCCCAGCATTTT. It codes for CASSGLTGPNQPQHF.

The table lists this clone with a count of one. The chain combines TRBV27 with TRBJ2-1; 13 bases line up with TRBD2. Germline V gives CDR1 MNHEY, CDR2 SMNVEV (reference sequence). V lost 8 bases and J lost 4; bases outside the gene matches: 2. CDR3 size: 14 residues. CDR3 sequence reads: CASAGLAGYNEQFF. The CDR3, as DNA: TGTGCCAGCGCGGGACTAGCGGGGTACAATGAGCAGTTCTTC.

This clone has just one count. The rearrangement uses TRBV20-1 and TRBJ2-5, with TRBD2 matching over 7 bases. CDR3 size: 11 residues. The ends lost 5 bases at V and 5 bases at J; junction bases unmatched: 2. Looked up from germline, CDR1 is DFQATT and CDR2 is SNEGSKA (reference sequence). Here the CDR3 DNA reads TGCAGTGCTCGGGGGGATGAGACCCAGTACTTC. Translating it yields CSARGDETQYF.

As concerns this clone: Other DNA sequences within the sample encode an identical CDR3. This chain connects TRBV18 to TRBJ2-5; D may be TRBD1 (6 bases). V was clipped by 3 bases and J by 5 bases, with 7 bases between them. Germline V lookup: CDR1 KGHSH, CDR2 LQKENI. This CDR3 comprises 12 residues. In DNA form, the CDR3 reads TGTGCCAGCTCACCCAGGGGTGAGACCCAGTACTTC. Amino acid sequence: CASSPRGETQYF.

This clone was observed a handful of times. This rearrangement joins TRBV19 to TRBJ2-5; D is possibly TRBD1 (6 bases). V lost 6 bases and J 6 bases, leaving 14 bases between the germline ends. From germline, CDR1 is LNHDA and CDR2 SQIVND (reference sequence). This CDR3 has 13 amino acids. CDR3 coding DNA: TGTGCCAGTAGCGAAACAGGGATACAGACCCAGTACTTC. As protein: CASSETGIQTQYF.

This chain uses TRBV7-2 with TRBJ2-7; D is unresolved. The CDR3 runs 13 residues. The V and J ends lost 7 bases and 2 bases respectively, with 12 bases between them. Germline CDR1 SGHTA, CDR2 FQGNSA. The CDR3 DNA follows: TGTGCCAGCAACTATGGCGGTCCCTACGAGCAGTACTTC. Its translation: CASNYGGPYEQYF.